The 2 T cell receptor beta chains below come from one sample, sequenced in a study of T cell responses to AZD1222 COVID-19 vaccine. TCRdb keeps only in-frame clones here, not all; method: immunoSEQ multiplex PCR. The sample records 30,000 to 35,000 clones, about nine tenths being singletons. Sequences were derived from peripheral blood, sampled 28 days after the second AZD1222 dose. The receptors come from an adult who received the AZD1222 COVID-19 vaccine.

V and J are TRBV30 and TRBJ2-5; possibly TRBD2 for D (5 bases). This CDR3 contains 17 residues. V lost 5 bases and J lost 5, with 27 bases in between. The germline V gene has CDR1 GTSNPN and CDR2 SVGIG (reference sequence). The CDR3 region is CAWGVPGQSPTGETQYF. CDR3 DNA: TGTGCCTGGGGAGTGCCGGGCCAGAGCCCTACGGGGGAGACCCAGTACTTC.

The rearrangement uses TRBV5-1 and TRBJ2-1, with TRBD2 matching over 14 bases. The length of the CDR3 is 17 residues. Germline V CDR1 and CDR2: SGHRS, YFSETQ. V lost 0 bases to trimming and J lost 6 bases; unmatched junction nucleotides: 5. This CDR3 is CASSLASGTSGSNEQFF. The CDR3 bases are TGCGCCAGCAGCTTGGCCAGTGGGACTAGCGGGAGCAATGAGCAGTTCTTC.